These T cell receptor beta chains were read from a single sample in a study of shared clonotypes between healthy human individuals. The table came from immunoSEQ multiplex PCR; TCRdb's copy has only in-frame clones and leaves some out. The repertoire has 850,000 to 1,200,000 clones, about three quarters of them found once; the top ten carry approximately 1.3%. Sample: memory CD4+ T cells sorted from blood. These receptors were collected from a man aged 18 to 30 in good health. Each CDR3 is given with its conserved first and last residue. Each record gives: clone size, V gene, D gene, J gene, CDR3 DNA, CDR3 protein. D genes are given only for firm matches. A row's size may be missing; if present it is once, few, many or a size class.

abundance: -
v_gene: TRBV15
d_gene: -
j_gene: TRBJ2-2
CDR3nt: TGTGCCACCAGCAGAAGTGCCGGGGAGCTGTTTTTT
CDR3aa: CATSRSAGELFF

abundance: few
v_gene: TRBV6-6
d_gene: -
j_gene: TRBJ1-2
CDR3nt: TGTGCCAGCCGCAATTCCTACGATGGCTACACCTTC
CDR3aa: CASRNSYDGYTF

abundance: -
v_gene: TRBV4-1
d_gene: -
j_gene: TRBJ1-6
CDR3nt: TGCGCCAGCAGCCAAGGTCTTGGTTCACCCCTCCACTTT
CDR3aa: CASSQGLGSPLHF

abundance: -
v_gene: TRBV10-3
d_gene: -
j_gene: TRBJ2-7
CDR3nt: TGTGCCATCAGACCGGCAGGGCTATACGAGCAGTACTTC
CDR3aa: CAIRPAGLYEQYF

abundance: -
v_gene: TRBV30
d_gene: -
j_gene: TRBJ2-7
CDR3nt: TGTGCCTGGAGTGGGAGAGGTAGAACCTACGAGCAGTACTTC
CDR3aa: CAWSGRGRTYEQYF

abundance: -
v_gene: TRBV7-7
d_gene: -
j_gene: TRBJ2-5
CDR3nt: TGTGCTAGCAGCCCTGGGGCGGCTCAAGAGACCCAGTACTTC
CDR3aa: CASSPGAAQETQYF

abundance: once
v_gene: TRBV30
d_gene: -
j_gene: TRBJ2-5
CDR3nt: TGTGCCTGGACGCTCAAGGGTTCGGGGACCCAGTACTTC
CDR3aa: CAWTLKGSGTQYF

abundance: -
v_gene: TRBV9
d_gene: TRBD2
j_gene: TRBJ2-2
CDR3nt: TGTGCCAGCAGCGTAGCTGGGGGGGGTTCCGTTCACGGGGAGCTGTTTTTT
CDR3aa: CASSVAGGGSVHGELFF

abundance: -
v_gene: TRBV18
d_gene: TRBD2
j_gene: TRBJ2-5
CDR3nt: TGTGCCAGCTCACGCGGGACTAGCGAACAAGAGACCCAGTACTTC
CDR3aa: CASSRGTSEQETQYF

abundance: -
v_gene: TRBV28
d_gene: -
j_gene: TRBJ2-5
CDR3nt: TGTGCCAGCAGTTTAGGTGGGGGCGGTCCACAAGAGACCCAGTACTTC
CDR3aa: CASSLGGGGPQETQYF

abundance: -
v_gene: TRBV30
d_gene: TRBD1
j_gene: TRBJ1-5
CDR3nt: TGTGCCTGGGCTGGACAGGGCAACAATCAGCCCCAGCATTTT
CDR3aa: CAWAGQGNNQPQHF